This T cell receptor (beta chain) came from a study of molecular identifiers for immune sequencing clone quantification. TCRdb recomputed calls from the PCR reads with MiXCR, one row per CDR3 protein. The table lists over 600,000 distinct CDR3 sequences, 20% of them singletons. Using a CD8+CD4-CCR7+CD45RA+ phenotype, naive CD8 T cells were sorted. Trimming left V 3 bases short and J 4 bases short, with 21 bases between. The CDR3 has 17 amino acids. The germline gives CDR1 PRHDT, CDR2 FYEKMQ (reference sequence). The rearrangement joins TRBV13 to TRBJ1-1; tentatively, D is TRBD1 (5 bases). The sequence was obtained from a human donor in good health. Some libraries in this study had Jurkat cell RNA spiked in. The sequenced material came from naive CD8+ T cells from blood, with Jurkat cell RNA spiked in. Documented subset: FACS-sorted CD8+CD4-CCR7+CD45RA+ naive T cells. The CDR3 protein is CASSLGSVPLRGTEAFF. CDR3 DNA: TGTGCCAGCAGCTTGGGGTCCGTCCCGCTGAGGGGCACTGAAGCTTTCTTT.